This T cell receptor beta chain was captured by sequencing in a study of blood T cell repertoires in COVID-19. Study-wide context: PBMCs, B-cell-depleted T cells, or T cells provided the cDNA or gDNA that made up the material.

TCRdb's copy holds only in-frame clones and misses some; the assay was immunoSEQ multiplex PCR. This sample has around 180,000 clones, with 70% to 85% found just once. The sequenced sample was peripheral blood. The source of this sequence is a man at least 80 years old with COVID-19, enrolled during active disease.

The CDR3 loop is CASSDGRDRGELFF. The CDR3 bases are TGTGCCAGCAGTGACGGCCGGGACAGGGGAGAACTGTTTTTT. The rearrangement joins TRBV25-1 to TRBJ1-4; 10 bases match TRBD1. Trimming cost V 3 bases and J 12 bases; bases outside gene matches: 7. Germline CDR1 reads MGHDK; CDR2 reads SYGVNS. The CDR3 spans 14 residues. Combining the CDR3 with reference TRBV25-1 and TRBJ1-4 gives the whole variable domain EADIYQTPRYLVIGTGKKITLECSQTMGHDKMYWYQQDPGMELHLIHYSYGVNSTEKGDLSSESTVSRIRTEHFPLTLESARPSHTSQYLCASSDGRDRGELFFGSGTQLSVL.